This T cell receptor (beta chain) was profiled in a study of CD8 T cells in ankylosing spondylitis. Using its own MiXCR run on the 5' RACE reads, TCRdb lists one record per CDR3 protein. The data contain about 25,000 distinct CDR3 sequences, about 2.6% of them singletons. Study results and limitations: With a CD8+ phenotype, disease-linked clones were relatively rare in peripheral blood.

This clonotype occurred many times. Its antigen remains unidentified. Germline-derived CDR1 and CDR2 are SGDLS and YYNGEE. The CDR3 extends over 17 amino acids. Germline trimming cut 0 bases from V and 5 bases from J; bases unmatched to any gene: 13. The material sequenced was blood, either unsorted or a sorted T cell fraction (not recorded which). This TCR derives from a female donor with ankylosing spondylitis or in good health (not recorded which). This sequence joins TRBV9 and TRBJ2-5; 7 nucleotides match TRBD1. CDR3 coding DNA: TGTGCCAGCAGCGTAGGCAGCGTGGGGACAGCTGGGGAGACCCAGTACTTC. It translates to CASSVGSVGTAGETQYF.